This TCR beta chain originates from a study of blood T cell repertoires in COVID-19. Across the study: Acute and convalescent COVID-19 specimens originated in the United States, Italy and Spain.

Original analysis: By means of reference gene primer amplification, nucleated cell counts were estimated. The method was immunoSEQ multiplex PCR; TCRdb's version includes in-frame clones alone and lacks a portion of them. V and J calls and clone size follow that table, whereas D and trimming were derived from the DNA. Counted here are 97,000 or so clones, 60% to 80% occurring once; the ten biggest clones make up over 7.5%. V was pared by 4 bases and J by 0 bases, with 9 bases between. The CDR3 runs 15 residues. CDR1 is SNHLY, CDR2 FYNNEI, per germline. This TCR was recovered from a man between 60 and 75 years old with active or convalescent COVID-19. The V gene is TRBV2, the J gene TRBJ2-2, with D perhaps TRBD2 (6 bases). The specimen was peripheral blood. The CDR3, as DNA: TGTGCCAGCAGTGGAGGAGGGTCGAACACCGGGGAGCTGTTTTTT. It codes for CASSGGGSNTGELFF.